This record concerns one T cell receptor beta chain sequence. Assay used: immunoSEQ multiplex PCR; TCRdb lists only in-frame clones, some missing. The sample records about 180,000 clones, 80% to 85% being singletons. The data were taken from a study of blood T cell repertoires in COVID-19. Study-wide context: Sites across the United States, Italy and Spain contributed samples from acute and convalescent COVID-19.

The Seattle site enrolled patients during active infection and followed them longitudinally. Germline V gene lookup returns CDR1 SNHLY and CDR2 FYNNEI. The CDR3 totals 13 residues. V was pared by 6 bases and J by 3 bases, with 11 bases between. This TCR came from a woman aged 40 to 50 with COVID-19, enrolled during active disease. The gene calls are TRBV2 and TRBJ1-2; no definite D call. The sequenced sample was peripheral blood. The CDR3 here is CASRSFGDYGYTF. CDR3 in DNA: TGTGCCAGCAGGTCGTTCGGAGACTATGGCTACACCTTC.